This passage covers 21 T cell receptor beta chains from one sample sequenced in a study of breast tumors, draining lymph nodes, adjacent tissues. MiXCR, applied by TCRdb to the multiplex PCR reads, yields one record per CDR3 protein. Found here are some 120,000 distinct CDR3 sequences, 15% to 20% of them singletons; the top ten hold under 4.5%. Breast cancer patients provided tissue from their axillary draining lymph nodes. Material for sequencing was axillary lymph node tissue. These receptors were collected from a female donor with breast cancer. Some clones in this sample may be carry-over from other donors' samples.

In this sample, this clonotype turned up many times. The chain is built from TRBV19 and TRBJ2-1, with D possibly being TRBD2 (6 bases). Trimming pared 3 bases from V and 0 bases from J, leaving 9 bases between. CDR1 is LNHDA and CDR2 is SQIVND in the germline V gene (reference sequence). The CDR3 consists of 15 residues. The CDR3 here is CASSMSGSSYNEQFF. In DNA, the CDR3 is TGTGCCAGTAGTATGTCCGGGAGCTCCTACAATGAGCAGTTCTTC.

The rearrangement uses TRBV5-4 and TRBJ2-2, with 7 bases matching TRBD1. The V gene's germline CDR1 is SGHNT and CDR2 YYREEE (reference sequence). V gave up 3 bases and J gave up 3 bases; unmatched junction bases: 8. The CDR3 consists of 16 residues. The CDR3 here is CASSSPGQSHTGELFF. CDR3 coding DNA: TGTGCCAGCAGCTCCCCGGGACAGAGTCACACCGGGGAGCTGTTTTTT.

This clonotype occurred a few times. The V and J genes are TRBV14 and TRBJ1-4, with D unresolved. Trimming removed 2 bases from V and 8 bases from J, with 15 bases in between. From germline, CDR1 is SGHDN and CDR2 FVKESK. CDR3 length: 15 residues. Here the CDR3 DNA reads TGTGCCAGCAGCCAATGGCAGGCTGGCGTGGAAAAACTGTTTTTT. Translated, it gives CASSQWQAGVEKLFF.

This clonotype was detected many times. V is TRBV19 and J is TRBJ2-5; 7 bases are a match to TRBD1. Germline CDR1 and CDR2: LNHDA and SQIVND (reference sequence). There are 16 residues in the CDR3. The V segment lost 7 bases and the J segment 1 base; nucleotides outside the gene matches: 12. The CDR3: CASKAPGQRSQETQYF. The CDR3 DNA reads as TGTGCCAGTAAAGCCCCGGGACAGAGAAGCCAAGAGACCCAGTACTTC.

With respect to this clonotype: This may be a read error: a much more frequent sequence differs by one nucleotide. The genes are TRBV9 and TRBJ2-5; no definite D call. The CDR3 totals 15 residues. Trimming stripped 1 base from V and 4 bases from J, with 14 bases between. Germline V gene lookup returns CDR1 SGDLS and CDR2 YYNGEE. The DNA of the CDR3 is TGTGCCAGCAGCGTACACACAGTGAATGGAGAGACCCAGTACTTC. Its protein product is CASSVHTVNGETQYF. Complete variable domain (other parts from reference TRBV9 and TRBJ2-5): DSGVTQTPKHLITATGQRVTLRCSPRSGDLSVYWYQQSLDQGLQFLIQYYNGEERAKGNILERFSAQQFPDLHSELNLSSLELGDSALYFCASSVHTVNGETQYFGPGTRLLVL.

The chain combines TRBV6-1 with TRBJ2-2; no firm D call. This CDR3 spans 15 amino acids. Trimming took off 6 bases at V and 2 bases at J, with 13 bases between the two ends. Germline V gene sequence: CDR1 MNHNS, CDR2 SASEGT. DNA of the CDR3: TGTGCCAGCAGAGGTCCACAGAAAAACACCGGGGAGCTGTTTTTT. Translating it yields CASRGPQKNTGELFF.

This clonotype was seen ten or more times. V usage is TRBV7-9 and J usage is TRBJ2-3; no clear D gene. The V gene lost 3 bases and the J gene lost 6 bases, with 13 bases spanning the gap. The V gene's germline CDR1 is SEHNR and CDR2 FQNEAQ (reference sequence). The CDR3 is 14 residues long. CDR3 in DNA: TGTGCCAGCAGCTTGCGCTGGGTGGAGGATACGCAGTATTTT. Translation gives CASSLRWVEDTQYF. Using reference TRBV7-9 and TRBJ2-3 for the parts outside the CDR3, the full variable domain is DTGVSQNPRHKITKRGQNVTFRCDPISEHNRLYWYRQTLGQGPEFLTYFQNEAQLEKSRLLSDRFSAERPKGSFSTLEIQRTEQGDSAMYLCASSLRWVEDTQYFGPGTRLTVL.

This clonotype was seen many times. This chain uses TRBV15 with TRBJ2-1; weak D call: TRBD2 (5 bases). Germline CDR1 is LNHNV and CDR2 is YYDKDF (reference sequence). This CDR3 has 15 amino acids. Trimming removed 1 base at V and 5 bases at J, with 12 bases between. The DNA for the CDR3 is TGTGCCACCAGCAGAGGTCAGCGGTACAACAATGAGCAGTTCTTC. Translating it yields CATSRGQRYNNEQFF. Full variable domain (outside the CDR3, taken from reference TRBV15 and TRBJ2-1): DAMVIQNPRYQVTQFGKPVTLSCSQTLNHNVMYWYQQKSSQAPKLLFHYYDKDFNNEADTPDNFQSRRPNTSFCFLDIRSPGLGDTAMYLCATSRGQRYNNEQFFGPGTRLTVL.

This clonotype was recorded at least ten times. The V and J genes are TRBV6-2 or TRBV6-3 and TRBJ1-2, with 8 positions matching TRBD1. After removal of 4 bases from V and 8 bases from J, the junction contained 3 bases not matched to a gene. CDR3 length: 12 residues. Germline loops: CDR1 MNHEY, CDR2 SVGEGT. CDR3 sequence: CASSSRGRGYTF. The CDR3 nucleotides are TGTGCCAGCAGTTCCAGGGGGCGCGGCTACACCTTC.

This clonotype was recorded many times. This chain connects TRBV7-9 to TRBJ2-7, with D maybe TRBD2 (5 bases). Per the germline V gene, CDR1 is SEHNR and CDR2 is FQNEAQ (reference sequence). With 3 bases removed from V and 6 bases from J, the gap between germline ends came to 12 bases. The CDR3 runs 13 residues. The CDR3 sequence is CASSFGLGGEQYF. The DNA of the CDR3 is TGTGCCAGCAGCTTTGGGCTCGGAGGCGAGCAGTACTTC. The whole variable domain, filled in from reference TRBV7-9 and TRBJ2-7, reads DTGVSQNPRHKITKRGQNVTFRCDPISEHNRLYWYRQTLGQGPEFLTYFQNEAQLEKSRLLSDRFSAERPKGSFSTLEIQRTEQGDSAMYLCASSFGLGGEQYFGPGTRLTVT.

Concerning this clonotype itself: A much larger clonotype is one base distant, so this may be a read error. The chain joins TRBV20-1 to TRBJ2-3; 10 bases match TRBD2. The germline CDR1 and CDR2 sequences are DFQATT and SNEGSKA (reference sequence). CDR3 length equals 14 residues. The CDR3 protein is CGALGTSGTDTQYF. CDR3 in DNA: TGCGGTGCTCTCGGGACTAGCGGCACAGATACGCAGTATTTT.

This clonotype was recorded at least ten times. The chain employs TRBV7-3 and TRBJ2-2; no reliable D call. The V end lost 2 bases, the J end lost 5 bases, and 9 bases lay between the germline ends. This CDR3 is 14 amino acids long. Looked up from germline, CDR1 is SGHTA and CDR2 is FQGTGA. The CDR3 DNA reads TGTGCCAGCAGCTTACAGGTCTCGACCGGGGAGCTGTTTTTT. Amino acid sequence: CASSLQVSTGELFF.

A note on this clonotype: A read error may be the cause here, since a much bigger clone is one base away. J is TRBJ2-7 and V is TRBV2, with 7 bases fitting TRBD1. Looked up from germline, CDR1 is SNHLY and CDR2 is FYNNEI. This CDR3 region has 14 residues. Unmatched junction bases numbered 11, after V lost 10 bases and J lost 2 bases. The CDR3 is CAIKTGTAAYEQYF. Here the CDR3 DNA reads TGTGCCATCAAGACCGGGACAGCAGCCTACGAGCAGTACTTC.

This clonotype has ten or more counts. J is TRBJ2-7 and V is TRBV18, with 8 bases identical to TRBD2. The length of the CDR3 is 14 residues. The J segment lost 5 bases and the V segment lost 5 bases, leaving 8 bases of the junction unmatched. Germline-derived CDR1 and CDR2 are KGHSH and LQKENI. In DNA, the CDR3 is TGTGCCAGCTCAGCACGGCTCGGGGGGGACGAGCAGTACTTC. Encoded protein: CASSARLGGDEQYF.

This clonotype was recorded at least ten times. The genes are TRBV5-4 and TRBJ2-7, with 7 bases identical to TRBD2. Germline V gene data show CDR1 as SGHNT and CDR2 as YYREEE (reference sequence). Germline trimming cut 1 base from V and 5 bases from J; bases unmatched to any gene: 3. The CDR3 sequence is 13 residues long. The CDR3 is CASSLFGGDEQYF. CDR3 DNA: TGTGCCAGCAGCTTGTTTGGGGGGGACGAGCAGTACTTC.

The V call is TRBV20-1, the J call TRBJ2-6, with 9 bases that match TRBD1. The CDR3 extends over 16 amino acids. Per the germline V gene, CDR1 is DFQATT and CDR2 is SNEGSKA (reference sequence). CDR3: CGSTGTGNSGANVLTF. The CDR3 bases are TGCGGAAGTACCGGGACAGGGAATTCTGGGGCCAACGTCCTGACTTTC.

Note on this clonotype: A read error may be the cause here, since a much bigger clone is one base away. This chain uses TRBV7-3 with TRBJ2-3; TRBD2 agrees at 9 bases. The CDR3 covers 13 residues. The germline CDR1 and CDR2 sequences are SGHTA and FQGTGA. Here the CDR3 reads CASRGVAGDAQYF. In DNA form, the CDR3 reads TGTGCCAGCAGAGGGGTAGCGGGAGATGCGCAGTATTTT.

The table lists this clonotype with many counts. The chain links TRBV10-3 to TRBJ1-2, with a tentative D call TRBD1 (5 bases). V gave up 0 bases and J gave up 2 bases, with 10 bases separating them. The germline CDR1 and CDR2 sequences are ENHRY and SYGVKD. This CDR3 has 15 residues. CDR3 sequence: CAISESGGVNYGYTF. In nucleotides, the CDR3 is TGTGCCATCAGTGAGTCGGGGGGGGTCAACTATGGCTACACCTTC.

In its sample, this clonotype was seen many times. V and J are TRBV6-1 and TRBJ1-5; D not resolved. Germline values: CDR1 MNHNS, CDR2 SASEGT. This CDR3 contains 15 residues. Trimming removed 5 bases from V and 6 bases from J, with 17 bases in between. The CDR3 bases are TGTGCCAGCAGTCCCATCCGGTACGGTACTCAGCCCCAGCATTTT. It yields the protein CASSPIRYGTQPQHF.

Regarding this clonotype: No DNA is shown, since the ends of the CDR3 on it are uncertain; the CDR3 is the one TCRdb lists. The CDR3 loop is CISVPEARNLGAGGEQFF. The chain joins TRBV7-5 to TRBJ2-1; the D call TRBD2 from the table was never checked on the DNA. TRBV7-5 is marked as a pseudogene. The length of the CDR3 is 18 amino acids, counting both ends.

This chain connects TRBV3-1 to TRBJ2-1, with 11 bases lining up with TRBD2. This CDR3 is built from 16 residues. Trimming cost V 1 base and J 9 bases; bases outside gene matches: 8. Germline assignment: CDR1 LGHDT and CDR2 YNNKEL (reference sequence). CDR3 amino acids: CASSQALGLAASEQFF. The DNA of the CDR3 is TGTGCCAGCAGCCAAGCCCTGGGACTAGCGGCCAGTGAGCAGTTCTTC.